This is a list of T cell receptor beta chains from one sample in a study of T-cell reconstitution after alpha-beta-depleted transplantation in children. TCRdb re-called the PCR reads through MiXCR, storing one row per CDR3 protein. The sample holds roughly 420,000 distinct CDR3 sequences, 15% to 20% seen once. Sequencing used PBMCs, mostly from graft donor cells, obtained 360 days after TCRalphabeta/CD19-depleted stem cell transplant. All receptors come from a boy under three years old who had a stem cell transplant for Wiskott-Aldrich syndrome, so the T cells may come from the graft donor. CDR3s include the opening cysteine and the closing phenylalanine or tryptophan.

v_call	j_call	cdr3_aa
TRBV20-1	TRBJ2-7	CSISGGRREQYF
TRBV25-1	TRBJ2-3	CASSESGTDTQYF
TRBV24-1	TRBJ2-1	CATSDLEHDNEQFF
TRBV20-1	TRBJ1-2	CSATPGKSGYTF
TRBV12-3/TRBV12-4	TRBJ2-7	CASSRSPGLPGDEQYF
TRBV29-1	TRBJ2-1	CSVYVGGILGNEQFF
TRBV6-5	TRBJ1-4	CASSRQGPWNEKLFF
TRBV9	TRBJ2-3	CASSSRIHGDTQYF
TRBV30	TRBJ2-3	CAWNVAGGDTQYF
TRBV9	TRBJ2-2	CASSPRTGAGGELFF
TRBV5-1	TRBJ2-1	CASSFPSGTGKDDEQFF
TRBV25-1	TRBJ2-5	CASEGTFSLETQYF
TRBV7-9	TRBJ1-5	CASSPNNPNQPQHF
TRBV5-1	TRBJ1-2	CASSLARRGRNGYTF
TRBV12-3/TRBV12-4	TRBJ1-2	CASRPRDSIYGYTF
TRBV20-1	TRBJ2-1	CSGVAYNEQFF
TRBV2	TRBJ2-2	CASSGPSQTGERKDGELFF
TRBV15	TRBJ2-3	CATSREASGSTDTQYF
TRBV7-2	TRBJ1-2	CASSPAGPYGYTF
TRBV5-1	TRBJ2-5	CASSLRASGSFYQETQYF
TRBV7-2	TRBJ1-2	CASSPRGPGFYGYTF
TRBV10-3	TRBJ2-7	CAIKQGPYYEQYF
TRBV27	TRBJ2-6	CASSLSVGTGGANVLTF
TRBV10-1	TRBJ2-1	CASSESIGSGRLGSYNEQFF
TRBV20-1	TRBJ2-5	CSLRGQKTQYF
TRBV7-8	TRBJ1-4	CASSRTAQGHEKLFF
TRBV7-9	TRBJ2-6	CASSLVQGDPGANVLTF
TRBV7-2	TRBJ1-6	CASSSGPRRYNSPLHF
TRBV29-1	TRBJ2-1	CSVLTSGDNEQFF
TRBV7-2	TRBJ2-5	CASSLGVREGGETQYF
TRBV18	TRBJ2-1	CASSPPRTLNEQFF
TRBV5-1	TRBJ2-3	CASSLTSLGDTQYF